This entry lists 31 T cell receptor beta chains sequenced from one sample in a study of shared clonotypes between healthy human individuals. TCRdb's table, derived via immunoSEQ multiplex PCR, lists solely in-frame clones and lacks some. Of around 2.5 million clones listed, approximately 93% are singletons. The sample consisted of naive CD4+ T cells from PBMCs. Sample subset: CD45RA+ positively selected. All receptors derive from a man aged 18 to 30 in good health. Some clones in this sample may be carry-over from other donors' samples.

This chain links TRBV9 with TRBJ2-5, with a tentative D call TRBD2 (5 bases). The CDR3 is 13 amino acids. V lost 0 bases and J 5 bases, leaving 8 bases between the germline ends. Germline V gives CDR1 SGDLS, CDR2 YYNGEE. This CDR3 is CASSVEEAETQYF. The CDR3 nucleotides read TGTGCCAGCAGCGTAGAGGAGGCGGAGACCCAGTACTTC.

Concerning this clone itself: Different DNA sequences within this sample yield the same CDR3. V is TRBV9 and J is TRBJ1-3, with D perhaps matching TRBD1 (6 bases). This CDR3 has 14 amino acids. Looked up from germline, CDR1 is SGDLS and CDR2 is YYNGEE. V was shortened by 3 bases and J by 2 bases, with 9 bases between the two germline ends. CDR3 sequence: CASSGQVAGNTIYF. The DNA of the CDR3 is TGTGCCAGCAGCGGACAGGTAGCTGGAAACACCATATATTTT.

The rearrangement links TRBV29-1 to TRBJ2-2; TRBD1 is a possible D gene (6 bases). This CDR3 contains 15 residues. Germline V gene sequence: CDR1 SQVTM, CDR2 ANQGSEA. Trimming removed 3 bases from V and 5 bases from J, with 16 bases in between. The CDR3 DNA follows: TGCAGCGTTGAGGGGCAGGGGCCCACTACCGGGGAGCTGTTTTTT. It translates to CSVEGQGPTTGELFF.

As concerns this clone: This specimen includes other DNA sequences encoding the same CDR3. The gene calls are TRBV6-5 and TRBJ2-1; the D gene is possibly TRBD2 (6 bases). The CDR3 spans 16 residues. The V gene's germline CDR1 is MNHEY and CDR2 SVGAGI. V lost 0 bases and J lost 0, with 9 bases in between. Here the CDR3 DNA reads TGTGCCAGCAGTTACTCTTTCGGGAGCTCCTACAATGAGCAGTTCTTC. The encoded protein is CASSYSFGSSYNEQFF.

This chain links TRBV2 with TRBJ2-5; 16 positions agree with TRBD2. The CDR3 is 15 amino acids. Germline values: CDR1 SNHLY, CDR2 FYNNEI. J was trimmed by 5 bases and V by 5 bases; bases with no gene match: 2. The chain's CDR3 is CASSWGLAGGETQYF. CDR3 DNA: TGTGCCAGCAGTTGGGGACTAGCGGGAGGGGAGACCCAGTACTTC.

The chain couples TRBV28 to TRBJ1-3, with TRBD1 matching 8 bases. V was pared by 5 bases and J by 3 bases, with 3 bases of the junction left unmatched. Looked up from germline, CDR1 is MDHEN and CDR2 is SYDVKM. The CDR3 runs to 14 residues. In DNA, the CDR3 is TGTGCCAGCAGTGGACAGGGAGGTGGAAACACCATATATTTT. The encoded protein is CASSGQGGGNTIYF.

The chain is built from TRBV28 and TRBJ2-1, with 7 positions matching TRBD1. CDR1 and CDR2 (germline): MDHEN, SYDVKM. This CDR3 spans 15 amino acids. After removal of 6 bases from V and 3 bases from J, the junction contained 8 bases not matched to a gene. CDR3 amino acids: CASSAGTAVYNEQFF. The CDR3 DNA reads as TGTGCCAGCAGCGCCGGGACAGCAGTCTACAATGAGCAGTTCTTC.

The rearrangement uses TRBV7-2 and TRBJ2-7; 9 nucleotides agree with TRBD1. CDR3 length: 16 amino acids. With 5 bases clipped from V and 0 bases from J, the junction kept 8 bases outside the gene matches. Looked up from germline, CDR1 is SGHTA and CDR2 is FQGNSA. The CDR3 protein is CASSRTGATLSYEQYF. In DNA form, the CDR3 reads TGTGCCAGCAGCCGGACAGGGGCAACCCTCTCCTACGAGCAGTACTTC.

This sequence joins TRBV18 and TRBJ2-7; D remains ambiguous. CDR1 KGHSH and CDR2 LQKENI come from the germline V gene. The CDR3 is 12 amino acids. Trimming cost V 4 bases and J 5 bases, with 9 bases left between them. CDR3 nucleotides: TGTGCCAGCTCACTCCAAGGCCACGAGCAGTACTTC. Translating gives CASSLQGHEQYF.

This chain connects TRBV10-3 to TRBJ2-7, with D maybe TRBD2 (6 bases). V lost 2 bases to trimming and J lost 0 bases, with 11 bases between them. The CDR3 is made up of 15 amino acids. From germline, CDR1 is ENHRY and CDR2 SYGVKD. The CDR3 is CAISERGLSSYEQYF. DNA of the CDR3: TGTGCCATCAGTGAGAGGGGACTTTCCTCCTACGAGCAGTACTTC.

The table lists this clone with a few counts. This chain connects TRBV5-1 to TRBJ1-2, with a weak D call TRBD1 (6 bases). V shed 3 bases and J shed 4 bases, with 13 bases lying between them. The CDR3 length is 14 residues. Looked up from germline, CDR1 is SGHRS and CDR2 is YFSETQ. CDR3 protein: CASSYSQGTYGYTF. CDR3 bases: TGCGCCAGCAGCTACTCACAGGGTACCTATGGCTACACCTTC.

The rearrangement links TRBV7-8 to TRBJ1-4, with D perhaps matching TRBD1 (5 bases). The CDR3 spans 16 residues. Looked up from germline, CDR1 is SGHVS and CDR2 is FQNEAQ. V lost 0 bases and J 8 bases, leaving 16 bases between the germline ends. The CDR3 reads CASSLAFSQGREKLFF. The CDR3 DNA is TGTGCCAGCAGCTTAGCTTTTAGTCAGGGACGCGAAAAACTGTTTTTT.

The rearrangement links TRBV27 to TRBJ2-7, with TRBD1 matching over 9 bases. Germline V gives CDR1 MNHEY, CDR2 SMNVEV (reference sequence). Trimming took 5 bases from V and 0 from J; bases not matched to a gene: 8. This CDR3 is built from 16 residues. CDR3 protein: CASSRDRVRSSYEQYF. The CDR3 DNA reads as TGTGCCAGCAGTAGGGACAGGGTAAGAAGCTCCTACGAGCAGTACTTC.

The V and J genes are TRBV5-5 and TRBJ2-7; D call uncertain. CDR1 and CDR2 (germline): SGHKS, YYEKEE (reference sequence). The CDR3 consists of 13 residues. V lost 0 bases, J lost 1 base, and 5 bases lay in between. For the CDR3, the DNA is TGTGCCAGCAGCTTGGCCAAGTCCTACGAGCAGTACTTC. This encodes CASSLAKSYEQYF.

The genes are TRBV4-1 and TRBJ1-6; no clear D gene. The germline V gene encodes CDR1 MGHRA and CDR2 YSYEKL. V gave up 4 bases and J gave up 5 bases, with 18 bases separating them. This CDR3 region has 17 residues. The CDR3 nucleotides are TGCGCCAGCAGCCCCCATCCCAGGCAGGAAAATAATTCACCCCTCCACTTT. Encoded protein: CASSPHPRQENNSPLHF.

The V and J genes are TRBV11-1 and TRBJ2-2; 7 positions agree with TRBD1. The length of the CDR3 is 14 residues. The trim removed 3 bases at V and 4 bases at J, leaving 2 bases unmatched. Germline loops: CDR1 SGHAT, CDR2 FQDESV (reference sequence). DNA for the CDR3: TGTGCCAGCAGCTTGGGACAGCGCACCGGGGAGCTGTTTTTT. Protein product: CASSLGQRTGELFF.

This clone has a single count. The rearrangement uses TRBV7-9 and TRBJ1-3, with 7 bases identical to TRBD1. This CDR3 contains 15 residues. With V trimmed by 5 bases and J by 0 bases, 4 bases remained unmatched. Germline V gives CDR1 SEHNR, CDR2 FQNEAQ (reference sequence). CDR3 in DNA: TGTGCCAGCAGCGGACAGGCTCACTCTGGAAACACCATATATTTT. The encoded protein is CASSGQAHSGNTIYF. The variable domain in full, with the rest retrieved from reference TRBV7-9 and TRBJ1-3, is DTGVSQNPRHKITKRGQNVTFRCDPISEHNRLYWYRQTLGQGPEFLTYFQNEAQLEKSRLLSDRFSAERPKGSFSTLEIQRTEQGDSAMYLCASSGQAHSGNTIYFGEGSWLTVV.

The chain is built from TRBV27 and TRBJ1-1; D gene uncertain. The CDR3 spans 14 residues. Germline CDR1 MNHEY, CDR2 SMNVEV (reference sequence). V shed 3 bases and J shed 4 bases, with 12 bases lying between them. CDR3 in amino acids: CASSLFRLGTEAFF. In nucleotides, the CDR3 is TGTGCCAGCAGTTTGTTCAGATTGGGCACTGAAGCTTTCTTT.

The chain combines TRBV19 with TRBJ1-2; D uncertain. V shed 7 bases and J shed 1 base, with 7 bases lying between them. CDR3 length: 12 amino acids. Germline CDR1 LNHDA, CDR2 SQIVND (reference sequence). CDR3 DNA: TGTGCCAGTATCGGAGATAACTATGGCTACACCTTC. Its translation is CASIGDNYGYTF.

The V gene is TRBV28, the J gene TRBJ2-3; a possible D gene is TRBD2 (6 bases). With 4 bases removed from V and 2 bases from J, the gap between germline ends came to 16 bases. The CDR3 is 16 residues long. Germline CDR1 is MDHEN and CDR2 is SYDVKM. The CDR3 region is CASSSPGRGNTDTQYF. The CDR3 coding sequence is TGTGCCAGCAGTTCCCCGGGACGGGGGAACACAGATACGCAGTATTTT.

This clone was observed a few times. The V and J genes are TRBV5-1 and TRBJ1-5; the D is unclear. Germline V lookup: CDR1 SGHRS, CDR2 YFSETQ. This CDR3 region has 11 residues. V lost 0 bases, J lost 5 bases, and 0 bases lay in between. This CDR3 reads CASSLDQPQHF. DNA of the CDR3: TGCGCCAGCAGCTTGGATCAGCCCCAGCATTTT.

The chain has TRBV18 and TRBJ1-5; 11 nucleotides align to TRBD1. The CDR3 contains 16 residues. Trimming cost V 1 base and J 7 bases; bases outside gene matches: 6. The germline CDR1 and CDR2 sequences are KGHSH and LQKENI. The CDR3 sequence is CASSPRGQGADQPQHF. The CDR3 nucleotides are TGTGCCAGCTCACCACGAGGACAGGGGGCAGACCAGCCCCAGCATTTT.

The V call is TRBV2, the J call TRBJ1-1; 8 positions match TRBD1. The ends lost 8 bases at V and 4 bases at J; junction bases unmatched: 6. Germline-derived CDR1 and CDR2 are SNHLY and FYNNEI. This CDR3 has 13 amino acids. The CDR3 region is CASGITGGTEAFF. The CDR3 bases are TGTGCCAGCGGGATAACAGGGGGCACTGAAGCTTTCTTT. The complete variable domain, with remaining parts taken from reference TRBV2 and TRBJ1-1, reads EPEVTQTPSHQVTQMGQEVILRCVPISNHLYFYWYRQILGQKVEFLVSFYNNEISEKSEIFDDQFSVERPDGSNFTLKIRSTKLEDSAMYFCASGITGGTEAFFGQGTRLTVV.

A word on this clone: The same CDR3 can be traced to other DNA sequences in this sample. This sequence joins TRBV15 and TRBJ2-5; D gene ambiguous. CDR3 length: 13 residues. The germline V gene encodes CDR1 LNHNV and CDR2 YYDKDF (reference sequence). The V gene lost 0 bases and the J gene lost 4 bases, with 6 bases spanning the gap. CDR3 DNA: TGTGCCACCAGCAGAGATTCGAGAGAGACCCAGTACTTC. This translates into CATSRDSRETQYF.

This clone was seen just once. The J gene is TRBJ2-5, the V gene TRBV5-1; 7 bases are a match to TRBD1. The germline gives CDR1 SGHRS, CDR2 YFSETQ. CDR3 length: 13 amino acids. After removal of 6 bases from V and 5 bases from J, the junction contained 7 bases not matched to a gene. The CDR3 DNA is TGCGCCAGCACCCGACAGGGATTGGAGACCCAGTACTTC. Encoded protein: CASTRQGLETQYF.

The CDR3 DNA is TGCAGCGTTGATTCGGCAGATACGCAGTATTTT. Residues: CSVDSADTQYF. The V and J genes are TRBV29-1 and TRBJ2-3, with unresolved D. Germline loops: CDR1 SQVTM, CDR2 ANQGSEA. Trimming took 3 bases from V and 4 from J, leaving 5 bases between them. The CDR3 contains 11 residues.

The chain recombines TRBV27 with TRBJ2-1; TRBD2 is a possible D gene (6 bases). The CDR3 runs 15 residues. Germline V gives CDR1 MNHEY, CDR2 SMNVEV (reference sequence). V was clipped by 5 bases and J by 2 bases, with 13 bases between them. CDR3 residues: CASSAFGGTYNEQFF. The CDR3 nucleotides are TGTGCCAGCAGTGCTTTCGGGGGAACCTACAATGAGCAGTTCTTC.

Notes on this clone: This likely comes from a read error, as the CDR3 has no conserved phenylalanine or tryptophan at its end. The limits of the CDR3 on the DNA are not certain, so only TCRdb's listed CDR3 is given. J is TRBJ2-7 and V is TRBV11-1; the table's D gene call, TRBD2, was not cross checked with the DNA. Germline V gene data show CDR1 as SGHAT and CDR2 as FQDESV (reference sequence). The CDR3 spans 13 amino acids, including both terminal residues. CDR3 region: CASSYLGGGHLVL.

This sequence joins TRBV21-1 and TRBJ1-4. TRBV21-1 is flagged as a pseudogene. The CDR3 sequence is 9 residues long. The CDR3 DNA sequence: TGTGCCAGCAGTCTTGGAAAGTTTTTT. This codes for CASSLGKFF.

The rearrangement joins TRBV18 to TRBJ2-4, with 7 positions matching TRBD2. J was trimmed by 15 bases and V by 0 bases; bases with no gene match: 5. The CDR3 sequence is 12 residues long. Per the germline V gene, CDR1 is KGHSH and CDR2 is LQKENI. Written as DNA, the CDR3 is TGTGCCAGCTCACCACCCCAGGGAGGGTTGTACTTC. Encoded protein: CASSPPQGGLYF.

The rearrangement links TRBV27 to TRBJ2-2; D might be TRBD2 (5 bases). Germline V gene data show CDR1 as MNHEY and CDR2 as SMNVEV (reference sequence). This CDR3 has 13 amino acids. V was trimmed by 7 bases and J by 2 bases, leaving 8 bases between them. CDR3 residues: CASTGGNTGELFF. The CDR3, as DNA: TGTGCCAGCACCGGAGGAAACACCGGGGAGCTGTTTTTT.